This T cell receptor (beta chain) was captured by sequencing in a study of blood T cell repertoires in COVID-19. The study assigned cohorts using participant-reported clinical history. Two consecutive negative NP/OP PCR tests, clearance, or resolved symptoms defined Cohort 3 recovery. CDR1 SGHRS and CDR2 YFSETQ come from the germline V gene. The CDR3 length is 15 residues. Between the trimmed V and J ends, which lost 0 bases and 7 bases, there was a span of 14 bases. Assay used: immunoSEQ multiplex PCR; TCRdb lists only in-frame clones, some missing. The table records about 250,000 clones, around nine tenths of them present only once.

The TCR was taken from a woman in her late teens or twenties who had recovered from COVID-19. Sequenced material: PBMCs or T cells enriched from blood (not recorded which). This chain links TRBV5-1 with TRBJ1-5; D may be TRBD1 (6 bases). CDR3 sequence reads: CASSLGNRVGQPQHF. The DNA of the CDR3 is TGCGCCAGCAGCTTGGGTAACAGGGTTGGGCAGCCCCAGCATTTT.